The T cell receptor (beta chain) described here comes from a study of Graves' ophthalmopathy and Graves' hyperthyroidism. Amplification of the TCR beta CDR3 regions used RNA transcripts (as template). An initial RT-PCR round employing HTBI primers preceded a second-round multiplex PCR. TCRdb reprocessed the multiplex PCR reads via MiXCR and lists one record per CDR3 protein. This table holds around 670,000 distinct CDR3 sequences, 35% to 50% found once. There are 14 residues in the CDR3. Germline V CDR1 and CDR2: ENHRY, SYGVKD. Study-level findings and limits: Built on 13 signatures, a model told ophthalmopathy apart from stable hyperthyroidism with 85% to 90% sensitivity and 70% to 82% specificity.

Moderate-to-severe activity, CAS ≥3, NOSPECS ≥4 and duration under 3 months were recorded for donors with ophthalmopathy. Each diagnosis was determined on the basis of clinical symptoms, serum thyroxine, TRAb, thyroid ultrasound and orbital computed tomography. On this clonotype: Its matching antigen is unknown. At one end the junction does not follow the germline gene, possibly because of a read error.

The receptor was derived from an adult man with Graves' ophthalmopathy. The specimen sequenced was peripheral blood. The V and J genes are TRBV10-3 and TRBJ1-2; 7 nucleotides line up with TRBD1. The CDR3 sequence: CASSRDRKNYGYTF. In nucleotides, the CDR3 is TGTGCCAGCAGTCGGGACAGAAAAAACTATGGCTACACCTTC.